This is a list of T cell receptor beta chains from one sample in a study of T cells in Graves' hyperthyroidism and ophthalmopathy. TCRdb reprocessed the multiplex PCR reads via MiXCR and lists one record per CDR3 protein. Among 500,000 to 550,000 distinct CDR3 sequences, just under 20% were seen once, and the ten largest hold around 50%. Sequenced: blood. Receptor source: a man aged 35-49 years with Graves' ophthalmopathy. Each CDR3 is given with its conserved first and last residue. The order of the fields is clone size, J gene, D gene, V gene, CDR3 DNA, CDR3 protein. D genes are given only for firm matches. Clone size is stated in some rows and not others, as once, few, many or a class when expanded.

>many|TRBJ2-1|TRBD1|TRBV27
TGTGCCAGCAGTCCTACCTCGGGACAGGGGTACAATGAGCAGTTCTTC
CASSPTSGQGYNEQFF
>many|TRBJ1-5|-|TRBV20-1
TGCAGTGCTGCCTGGGGGAATCAGCCCCAGCATTTT
CSAAWGNQPQHF
>few|TRBJ1-4|-|TRBV28
TGTGCCAGCAGTTTTTTTGGGAGGGACGATAATGAAAAACTGTTTTTT
CASSFFGRDDNEKLFF
>many|TRBJ1-1|-|TRBV3-1
TGTGCCAGCAGCCAAGAGCCCCTGGGGGGCAGGACTGAAGCTTTCTTT
CASSQEPLGGRTEAFF
>few|TRBJ2-2|-|TRBV20-1
TGCAGTTTCGGGGGCGACGCGAACACCGGGGAGCTGTTTTTT
CSFGGDANTGELFF
>many|TRBJ2-7|-|TRBV24-1
TGTGCCACTCCCCGGGACTTCTACGAGCAGTACTTC
CATPRDFYEQYF
>few|TRBJ2-3|-|TRBV5-8
TGTGCCAGCAGCTTAAAAATAGCAGGCACAGATACGCAGTATTTT
CASSLKIAGTDTQYF
>many|TRBJ2-5|TRBD2|TRBV3-1
TGTGCCAGCAGCCACCTGGCGGGGGGGCTCCAAGAGACCCAGTACTTC
CASSHLAGGLQETQYF
>many|TRBJ2-2|-|TRBV7-8
TGTGCCAGCAGCTTTGCCCGGCGGCTAGCGAGAAGAGAAGGGGAGCTGTTTTTT
CASSFARRLARREGELFF
>-|TRBJ1-1|TRBD1|TRBV9
TGTGCCAGCAGCGTAGCTACAGGGGCAGTTATGAACACTGAAGCTTTCTTT
CASSVATGAVMNTEAFF
>-|TRBJ1-1|-|TRBV4-2
TGTGCCAGCAGCCAAGAGACAGCGAACACTGAAGCTTTCTTT
CASSQETANTEAFF
>-|TRBJ1-2|-|TRBV13
TGTGCCAGCAGCCAAGCCCCAGGACGGAGAATCCCCACCTTC
CASSQAPGRRIPTF
>few|TRBJ1-2|TRBD1|TRBV7-2
TGTGCCAGCAGCTCCTCCCGGGACAGGATTCCTAACTATGGCTACACCTTC
CASSSSRDRIPNYGYTF
>-|TRBJ1-5|-|TRBV20-1
TGCAGTGCTAGAGTAAGGGCAGCCGGGGGGCCCCAGCATTTT
CSARVRAAGGPQHF
>many|TRBJ2-7|TRBD1|TRBV7-8
TGTGCCAGCAGCTTAATCGACAGGGCCTACGAGCAGTACTTC
CASSLIDRAYEQYF
>-|TRBJ2-3|-|TRBV6-2/TRBV6-3
TGTGCCAGCAGTTACGCTGAGGACTCTAGCACAGATACGCAGTATTTT
CASSYAEDSSTDTQYF
>few|TRBJ2-7|-|TRBV7-8
TGTGCCAGCAGCTCAGACATCTACGAGCAGTACTTC
CASSSDIYEQYF
>many|TRBJ1-1|-|TRBV3-1
TGTGCCAGCAGCCAAGGGCCAGGTGAAGCTTTCTTT
CASSQGPGEAFF
>many|TRBJ1-5|-|TRBV13
TGTGCCAGCAGCCAGGCGGGGAATCAGCCCCAGCATTTT
CASSQAGNQPQHF
>many|TRBJ1-2|-|TRBV12-3/TRBV12-4
TGTGCCAGCAGCCCGTCCGAGCGGTTAGATGGCTACACCTTC
CASSPSERLDGYTF
>-|TRBJ2-3|-|TRBV6-1
TGTGCCAGCAGTGACGTGCTAGGGGCGCAGTATTTT
CASSDVLGAQYF
>many|TRBJ2-5|-|TRBV7-6
TGTGCCAGCAGCAGCGGCCGGGAAGAGACCCAGTACTTC
CASSSGREETQYF
>many|TRBJ1-1|-|TRBV18
TGTGCCAGCTCACAAATGGGTACTGAAGCTTTCTTT
CASSQMGTEAFF
>-|TRBJ2-5|-|TRBV5-6
TGTGCCAGCAGATCAGTGACCCGAAGGAACCAAGAGACCCAGTACTTC
CASRSVTRRNQETQYF
>many|TRBJ1-6|-|TRBV28
TGTGCCTCCAAATTCGGCTGGAATTCACCCCTCCACTTT
CASKFGWNSPLHF
>-|TRBJ2-3|-|TRBV5-1
TGCGCCAGCAGCGCAGGGGGGGTAGATACGCAGTATTTT
CASSAGGVDTQYF
>few|TRBJ1-2|-|TRBV3-1
TGTGCCAGCAGCCAAAGGGACCGGGGCTACACCTTC
CASSQRDRGYTF
>few|TRBJ2-2|-|TRBV5-1
TGCGCCAGCAGCTTTCAGGGGAACACCGGGGAGCTGTTTTTT
CASSFQGNTGELFF
>few|TRBJ1-2|TRBD1|TRBV12-3/TRBV12-4
TGTGCCAGCAGTTCGACAGGGGGACGAGGCTACACCTTC
CASSSTGGRGYTF
>-|TRBJ1-4|-|TRBV12-3/TRBV12-4
TGTGCCAGCAGTTCCTGGACAGCGAATGAAAAACTGTTTTTT
CASSSWTANEKLFF
>-|TRBJ1-1|-|TRBV29-1
TGCAGCGTTGTAGGCACGAAGACTGAAGCTTTCTTT
CSVVGTKTEAFF
>-|TRBJ2-1|-|TRBV27
TGTGCCAGCAGTGATAGCTTGGGGTACAATGAGCAGTTCTTC
CASSDSLGYNEQFF
>few|TRBJ1-4|-|TRBV4-2
TGTGCCAGCAGCCAGGGGGCCAGAAACGCCGGTGAAAAACTGTTTTTT
CASSQGARNAGEKLFF
>many|TRBJ2-7|TRBD1|TRBV7-9
TGTGCCAGCAGCTCCCGGGACAGACTCAGCAACGAGCAGTACTTC
CASSSRDRLSNEQYF
>-|TRBJ2-5|-|TRBV11-2
TGTGCCAGCAGCTTAGATCCCTACCAAGAGACCCAGTACTTC
CASSLDPYQETQYF
>many|TRBJ2-7|-|TRBV7-2
TGTGCCAGCAAACAGGGAGGCCCTTACGAGCAGTACTTC
CASKQGGPYEQYF
>-|TRBJ2-1|TRBD2|TRBV12-5
TGTGCTAGTGGTCCCCCTAGCGGAAATGAGCAGTTCTTC
CASGPPSGNEQFF
>few|TRBJ2-3|TRBD2|TRBV7-3
TGTGCCAGCAGCGGTATCGGGGGGGCCCTAGATACGCAGTATTTT
CASSGIGGALDTQYF
>-|TRBJ1-6|-|TRBV11-2
TGTGCCAGCAGCTTAAGTGGGGTGAAGGGGTCACCCCTCCACTTT
CASSLSGVKGSPLHF
>many|TRBJ2-1|TRBD1|TRBV7-2
TGTGCCAGCAGCCCCATGACAGGGTACAATGAGCAGTTCTTC
CASSPMTGYNEQFF
>few|TRBJ2-5|-|TRBV20-1
TGCAGTGCCAGGGGTGGGGCCCAAGAGACCCAGTACTTC
CSARGGAQETQYF
>few|TRBJ1-1|-|TRBV29-1
TGCAGCGCGGGGGGAGGTATGAACACTGAAGCTTTCTTT
CSAGGGMNTEAFF
>few|TRBJ2-2|TRBD2|TRBV4-2
TGTGCCAGCAGCCATAAGCGGGAGGGCCTTGACACCGGGGAGCTGTTTTTT
CASSHKREGLDTGELFF
>-|TRBJ1-2|-|TRBV5-1
TGCGCCAGCAGTGCACAGGGTGAGCATGGCTACACCTTC
CASSAQGEHGYTF
>many|TRBJ1-2|-|TRBV2
TGTGCCAGCAGTTCGGACACCCTTAGGGGCTACACCTTC
CASSSDTLRGYTF
>many|TRBJ2-7|TRBD2|TRBV28
TGTGCCAGCAGTTTCCTAGCGGTCTCCTACGAGCAGTACTTC
CASSFLAVSYEQYF
>-|TRBJ2-1|TRBD2|TRBV28
TGTGCGACCGACAAAGGTGTATCTAGCGGGAGTTTAAGTGAGCAGTTCTTC
CATDKGVSSGSLSEQFF
>few|TRBJ2-5|-|TRBV19
TGTGCCAGTAGTAGAGACAGTTACCAAGAGACCCAGTACTTC
CASSRDSYQETQYF